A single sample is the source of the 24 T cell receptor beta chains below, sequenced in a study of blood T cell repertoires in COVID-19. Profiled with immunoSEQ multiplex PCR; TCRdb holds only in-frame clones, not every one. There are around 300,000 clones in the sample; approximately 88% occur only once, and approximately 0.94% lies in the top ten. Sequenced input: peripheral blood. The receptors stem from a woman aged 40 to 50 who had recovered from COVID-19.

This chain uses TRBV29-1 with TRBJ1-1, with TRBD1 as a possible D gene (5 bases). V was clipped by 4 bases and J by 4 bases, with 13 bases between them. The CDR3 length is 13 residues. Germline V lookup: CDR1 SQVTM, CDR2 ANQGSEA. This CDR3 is CSVVGGVGTEAFF. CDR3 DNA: TGCAGCGTTGTGGGGGGGGTCGGCACTGAAGCTTTCTTT.

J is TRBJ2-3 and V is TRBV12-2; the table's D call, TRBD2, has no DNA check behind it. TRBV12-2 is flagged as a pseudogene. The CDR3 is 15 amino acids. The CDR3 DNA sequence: TGTGCAAGTCGCTTTCTAGCGGGACGCACAGATACGCAGTATTTT. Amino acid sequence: CASRFLAGRTDTQYF.

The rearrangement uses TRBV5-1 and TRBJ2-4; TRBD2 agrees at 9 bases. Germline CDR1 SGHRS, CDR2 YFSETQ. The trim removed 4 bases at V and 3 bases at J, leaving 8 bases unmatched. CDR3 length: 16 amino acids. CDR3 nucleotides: TGCGCCAGCAGCCCGATAGCGGGAGTTGTCAAAAACATTCAGTACTTC. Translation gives CASSPIAGVVKNIQYF.

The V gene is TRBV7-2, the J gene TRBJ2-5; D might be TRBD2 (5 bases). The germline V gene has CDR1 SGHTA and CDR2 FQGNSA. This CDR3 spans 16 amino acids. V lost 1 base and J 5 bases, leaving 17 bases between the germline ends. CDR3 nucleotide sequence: TGTGCCAGCAGCTTAGGACGGGGAGCCCCTACCGAGACCCAGTACTTC. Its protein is CASSLGRGAPTETQYF. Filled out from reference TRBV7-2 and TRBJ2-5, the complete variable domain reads GAGVSQSPSNKVTEKGKDVELRCDPISGHTALYWYRQSLGQGLEFLIYFQGNSAPDKSGLPSDRFSAERTGGSVSTLTIQRTQQEDSAVYLCASSLGRGAPTETQYFGPGTRLLVL.

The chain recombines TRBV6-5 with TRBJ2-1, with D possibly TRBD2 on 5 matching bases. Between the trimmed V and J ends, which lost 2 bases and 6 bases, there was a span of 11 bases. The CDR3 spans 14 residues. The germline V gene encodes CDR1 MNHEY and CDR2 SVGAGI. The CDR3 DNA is TGTGCCAGCAGTTACGGTAGTAGCGTCAATGAGCAGTTCTTC. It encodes CASSYGSSVNEQFF.

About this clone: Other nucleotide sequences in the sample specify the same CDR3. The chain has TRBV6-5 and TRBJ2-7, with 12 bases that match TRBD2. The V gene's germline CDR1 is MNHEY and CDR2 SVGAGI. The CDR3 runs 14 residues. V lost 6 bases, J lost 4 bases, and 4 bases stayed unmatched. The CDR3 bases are TGTGCCAGCAGCCGACTAGCGGGAGCGTACGAGCAGTACTTC. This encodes CASSRLAGAYEQYF.

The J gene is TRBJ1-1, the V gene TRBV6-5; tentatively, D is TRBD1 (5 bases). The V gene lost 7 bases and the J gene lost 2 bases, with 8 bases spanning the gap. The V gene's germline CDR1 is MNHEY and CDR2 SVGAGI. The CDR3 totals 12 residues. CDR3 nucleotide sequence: TGTGCCAGCATTAGGGGTAACACTGAAGCTTTCTTT. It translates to CASIRGNTEAFF.

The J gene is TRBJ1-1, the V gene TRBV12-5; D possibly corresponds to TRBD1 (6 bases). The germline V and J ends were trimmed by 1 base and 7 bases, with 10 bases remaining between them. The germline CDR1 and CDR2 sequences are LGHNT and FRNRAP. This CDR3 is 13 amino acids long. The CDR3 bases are TGTGCTAGTGGTTTGGGTCCGGACAGTGAAGCTTTCTTT. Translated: CASGLGPDSEAFF.

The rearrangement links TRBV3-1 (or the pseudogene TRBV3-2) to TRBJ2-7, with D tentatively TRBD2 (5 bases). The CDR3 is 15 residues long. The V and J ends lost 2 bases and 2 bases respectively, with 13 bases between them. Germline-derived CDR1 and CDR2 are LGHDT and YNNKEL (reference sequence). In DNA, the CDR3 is TGTGCCAGCAGCCAAAGTCCGGGGAGTCCCTACGAGCAGTACTTC. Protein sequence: CASSQSPGSPYEQYF.

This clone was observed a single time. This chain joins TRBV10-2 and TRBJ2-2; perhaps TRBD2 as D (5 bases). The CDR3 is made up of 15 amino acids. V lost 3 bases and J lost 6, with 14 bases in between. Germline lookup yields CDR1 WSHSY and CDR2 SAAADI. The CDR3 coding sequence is TGCGCCAGCAGTGATGGACTGGGGAGTGCCGGGGAGCTGTTTTTT. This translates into CASSDGLGSAGELFF.

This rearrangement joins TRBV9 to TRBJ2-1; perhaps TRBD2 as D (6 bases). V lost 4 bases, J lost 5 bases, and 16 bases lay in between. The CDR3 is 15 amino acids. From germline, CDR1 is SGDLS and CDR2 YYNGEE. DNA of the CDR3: TGTGCCAGCAGCCCATACATTAGCGGAAACAATGAGCAGTTCTTC. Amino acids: CASSPYISGNNEQFF.

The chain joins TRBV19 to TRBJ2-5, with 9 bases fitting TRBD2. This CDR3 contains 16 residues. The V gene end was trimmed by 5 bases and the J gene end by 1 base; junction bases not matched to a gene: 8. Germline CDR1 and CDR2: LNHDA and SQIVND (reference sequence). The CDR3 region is CASSSVAGGPQETQYF. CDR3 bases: TGTGCCAGTAGTTCCGTGGCGGGAGGGCCCCAAGAGACCCAGTACTTC.

The CDR3 here is CASRVAGEFSYEQYF. The CDR3 bases are TGTGCCAGCAGAGTAGCGGGAGAGTTTTCCTACGAGCAGTACTTC. The J gene is TRBJ2-7, the V gene TRBV6-5; 9 bases map to TRBD2. This CDR3 has 15 residues. V dropped 6 bases and J dropped 1; count of bases not matched to a gene: 7. Germline V CDR1 and CDR2: MNHEY, SVGAGI.

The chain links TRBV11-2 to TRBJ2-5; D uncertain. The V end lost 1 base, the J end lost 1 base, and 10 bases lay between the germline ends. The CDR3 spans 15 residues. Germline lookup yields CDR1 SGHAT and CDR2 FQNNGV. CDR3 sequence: CASSLVWATQETQYF. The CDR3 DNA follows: TGTGCCAGCAGCTTAGTGTGGGCCACCCAAGAGACCCAGTACTTC.

CDR3 amino acids: CASSVDSSGNTIYF. As DNA, the CDR3 is TGTGCCAGCAGCGTCGACAGCTCTGGAAACACCATATATTTT. The rearrangement links TRBV9 to TRBJ1-3; D perhaps matches TRBD1 (5 bases). The V gene lost 2 bases and the J gene lost 0 bases, with 6 bases spanning the gap. This CDR3 has 14 residues. Germline lookup yields CDR1 SGDLS and CDR2 YYNGEE.

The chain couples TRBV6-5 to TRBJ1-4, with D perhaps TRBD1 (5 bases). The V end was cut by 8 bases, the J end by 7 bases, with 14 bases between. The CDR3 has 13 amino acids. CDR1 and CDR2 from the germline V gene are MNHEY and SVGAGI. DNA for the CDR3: TGTGCCAGCGGGGGGACGACACCTGAAAAACTGTTTTTT. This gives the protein CASGGTTPEKLFF.

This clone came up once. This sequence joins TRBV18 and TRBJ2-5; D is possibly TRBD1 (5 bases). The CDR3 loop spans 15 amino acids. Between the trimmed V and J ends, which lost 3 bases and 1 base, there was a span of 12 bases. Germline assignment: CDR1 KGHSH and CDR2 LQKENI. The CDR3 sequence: CASSPLNRPQETQYF. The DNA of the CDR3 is TGTGCCAGCTCACCGCTAAACAGGCCCCAAGAGACCCAGTACTTC.

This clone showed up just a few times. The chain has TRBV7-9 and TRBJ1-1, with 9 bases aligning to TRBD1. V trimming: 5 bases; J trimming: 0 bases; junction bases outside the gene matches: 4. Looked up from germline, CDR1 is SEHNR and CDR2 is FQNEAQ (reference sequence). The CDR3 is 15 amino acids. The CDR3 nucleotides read TGTGCCAGCAGCCCGGACAGGGGCTTGAACACTGAAGCTTTCTTT. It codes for CASSPDRGLNTEAFF.

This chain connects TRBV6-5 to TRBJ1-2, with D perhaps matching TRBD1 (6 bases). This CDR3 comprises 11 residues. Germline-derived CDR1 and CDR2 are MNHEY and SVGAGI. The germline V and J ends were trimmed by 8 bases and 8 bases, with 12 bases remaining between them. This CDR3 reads CASSGTMGYTF. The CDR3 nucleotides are TGTGCCAGCTCAGGGACAATGGGCTACACCTTC.

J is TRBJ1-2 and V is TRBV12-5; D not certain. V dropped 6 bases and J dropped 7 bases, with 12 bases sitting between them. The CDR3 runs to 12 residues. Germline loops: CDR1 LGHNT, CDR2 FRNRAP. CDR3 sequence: CASGPIRGGYTF. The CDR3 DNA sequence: TGTGCTAGTGGCCCGATCCGAGGTGGCTACACCTTC. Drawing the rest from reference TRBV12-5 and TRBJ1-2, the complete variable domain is DARVTQTPRHKVTEMGQEVTMRCQPILGHNTVFWYRQTMMQGLELLAYFRNRAPLDDSGMPKDRFSAEMPDATLATLKIQPSEPRDSAVYFCASGPIRGGYTFGSGTRLTVV.

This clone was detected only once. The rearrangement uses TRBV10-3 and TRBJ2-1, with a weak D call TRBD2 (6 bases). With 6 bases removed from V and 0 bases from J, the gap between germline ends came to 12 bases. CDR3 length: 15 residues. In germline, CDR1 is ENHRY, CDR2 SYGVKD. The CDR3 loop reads CAISRGGDSYNEQFF. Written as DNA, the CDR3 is TGTGCCATCAGCCGGGGAGGTGACTCCTACAATGAGCAGTTCTTC.

The CDR3 loop reads CASSADRITDTQYF. The CDR3 coding sequence is TGTGCCAGCAGTGCAGACAGGATCACAGATACGCAGTATTTT. J is TRBJ2-3 and V is TRBV7-9, with D possibly being TRBD1 (6 bases). V lost 6 bases, J lost 2 bases, and 12 bases lay in between. In germline, CDR1 is SEHNR, CDR2 FQNEAQ (reference sequence). The CDR3 runs 14 residues.

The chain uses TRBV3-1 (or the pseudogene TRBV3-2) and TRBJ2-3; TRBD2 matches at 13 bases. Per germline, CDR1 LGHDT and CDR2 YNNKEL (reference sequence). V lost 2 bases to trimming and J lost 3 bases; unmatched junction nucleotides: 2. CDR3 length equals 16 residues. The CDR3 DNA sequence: TGTGCCAGCAGCCAAACGGGACTAGCGGGAACAGATACGCAGTATTTT. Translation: CASSQTGLAGTDTQYF.

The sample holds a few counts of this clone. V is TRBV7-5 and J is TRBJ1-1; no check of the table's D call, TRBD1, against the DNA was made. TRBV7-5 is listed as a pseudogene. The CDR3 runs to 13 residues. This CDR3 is CARSATGYSEAFF. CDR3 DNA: TGTGCCAGAAGCGCCACAGGGTACTCTGAAGCTTTCTTT.